Listed below are T cell receptor beta chains from one sample, sequenced in a study of read filtering for tumor transcriptome and immune sequencing. Using its own MiXCR run on the reads, TCRdb lists one record per CDR3 protein. This sample carries around 130,000 distinct CDR3 sequences, roughly an eighth of them seen once, and the ten largest clones take 8% to 9%. The specimen sequenced was a population of CD138-negative cells sorted from bone marrow. These receptors originate from a donor older than 35 with multiple myeloma. Both conserved end residues are part of each CDR3. Each record gives: J gene, V gene, CDR3 length, D gene, clone size, CDR3 protein, CDR3 DNA. D genes are given only for firm matches. Rows may omit the clone size; those that give it use once, few, many or a size class.

TRBJ2-4,TRBV12-3/TRBV12-4,15,.,many,CASSPLRQGRDIQYF,TGTGCCAGCAGTCCTCTAAGGCAGGGCAGGGACATTCAGTACTTC
TRBJ2-4,TRBV5-1,16,.,.,CASSSHPGAGLNIQYF,TGCGCCAGCAGCTCCCACCCAGGGGCTGGGTTAAACATTCAGTACTTC
TRBJ2-1,TRBV24-1,17,TRBD2,many,CATSDSTGLAENNEQFF,TGTGCCACCAGTGATTCTACGGGACTAGCGGAAAACAATGAGCAGTTCTTC
TRBJ1-3,TRBV11-3,13,.,.,CASREDSGNTIYF,TGTGCCAGCAGAGAAGACTCTGGAAACACCATATATTTT
TRBJ2-2,TRBV24-1,14,.,many,CATNPGPNTGELFF,TGTGCCACAAACCCGGGACCCAACACCGGGGAGCTGTTTTTT
TRBJ2-1,TRBV6-1,14,.,many,CASSDRDRQDEQFF,TGTGCCAGCAGTGACCGGGACCGCCAGGATGAGCAGTTCTTC
TRBJ2-7,TRBV7-2,15,TRBD2,.,CASSSTSGSFREQYF,TGTGCCAGCAGCTCGACTAGCGGGAGCTTTAGGGAGCAGTACTTC
TRBJ1-1,TRBV5-1,14,TRBD1,many,CASSYRDSLTEAFF,TGCGCCAGCAGTTACCGGGACAGCCTAACTGAAGCTTTCTTT
TRBJ2-3,TRBV7-9,16,TRBD2,many,CASSLVAGTSTDTQYF,TGTGCCAGCAGCTTAGTAGCGGGCACTAGCACAGATACGCAGTATTTT
TRBJ2-3,TRBV6-1,18,.,.,CASSEKSPPGLGRDTQYF,TGTGCCAGCAGTGAAAAGTCTCCCCCCGGTTTGGGTAGAGATACGCAGTATTTT
TRBJ2-3,TRBV29-1,12,.,.,CSVDGEPDTQYF,TGCAGCGTTGACGGGGAACCAGATACGCAGTATTTT
TRBJ1-6,TRBV12-3/TRBV12-4,18,TRBD1,many,CASSPTLRQGAYNSPLHF,TGTGCCAGCAGCCCAACCCTCCGACAGGGGGCTTATAATTCACCCCTCCACTTT
TRBJ2-2,TRBV30,12,.,.,CAWIGDTGELFF,TGTGCCTGGATAGGAGACACCGGGGAGCTGTTTTTT
TRBJ2-2,TRBV5-1,13,.,.,CASSRYTTGELFF,TGCGCCAGCAGCCGATACACCACCGGGGAGCTGTTTTTT
TRBJ2-5,TRBV5-1,13,.,many,CASSPQPEETQYF,TGCGCCAGCAGCCCTCAACCCGAAGAGACCCAGTACTTC
TRBJ2-2,TRBV6-5,14,.,few,CASLGRTTTGELFF,TGTGCCAGCCTGGGGAGGACGACCACCGGGGAGCTGTTTTTT
TRBJ1-1,TRBV15,13,.,many,CATSGVPNTEAFF,TGTGCCACCAGCGGCGTTCCGAACACTGAAGCTTTCTTT
TRBJ2-1,TRBV6-5,12,TRBD1,many,CASSRQGGEQFF,TGTGCCAGCAGTAGACAGGGCGGTGAGCAGTTCTTC
TRBJ2-1,TRBV6-2/TRBV6-3,15,.,many,CASSLGASSYNEQFF,TGTGCCAGCAGCCTAGGGGCGAGCTCCTACAATGAGCAGTTCTTC
TRBJ2-7,TRBV21-1,12,.,many,CARRDRDYEQYF,TGTGCCAGGCGGGACAGGGACTACGAGCAGTACTTC
TRBJ2-2,TRBV11-2,15,TRBD2,many,CASRRGLAFTGELFF,TGTGCCAGCAGGCGGGGACTAGCATTCACCGGGGAGCTGTTTTTT
TRBJ1-1,TRBV14,17,.,many,CASSQDLRDRGWSEAFF,TGTGCCAGCAGCCAAGATCTCCGGGATCGGGGCTGGTCTGAAGCTTTCTTT
TRBJ1-1,TRBV20-1,14,.,many,CSGFPGPGDTEAFF,TGCAGTGGTTTTCCAGGGCCGGGAGACACTGAAGCTTTCTTT
TRBJ2-1,TRBV20-1,15,TRBD2,few,CSARVWTSGRNEQFF,TGCAGTGCTAGAGTTTGGACTAGCGGCCGAAATGAGCAGTTCTTC
TRBJ1-1,TRBV7-9,13,.,many,CASSLAPNTEAFF,TGTGCCAGCAGCTTGGCCCCGAACACTGAAGCTTTCTTT
TRBJ1-1,TRBV3-1,15,.,.,CPSSPRPTTDTEALF,TGTCCCAGCAGCCCTAGACCGACTACTGACACTGAAGCTCTCTTT
TRBJ1-2,TRBV2,15,.,many,CASSTPRGGRYGYTF,TGTGCCAGCAGTACACCTCGGGGAGGGCGCTATGGCTACACCTTC
TRBJ1-1,TRBV7-3,13,TRBD1,many,CASSGQGSTEAFF,TGTGCCAGCAGCGGACAGGGGAGTACTGAAGCTTTCTTT
TRBJ2-6,TRBV6-5,17,TRBD1,few,CASSYNPTGAGANVLTF,TGTGCCAGCAGTTACAATCCGACAGGGGCTGGGGCCAACGTCCTGACTTTC
TRBJ2-1,TRBV11-3,13,TRBD2,many,CASSPQGLGIEFF,TGTGCCAGCAGCCCCCAGGGACTAGGTATCGAGTTCTTC
TRBJ1-5,TRBV6-1,17,TRBD1,many,CASSEGTGFYSNQPQHF,TGTGCCAGCAGTGAGGGGACAGGATTTTATAGCAATCAGCCCCAGCATTTT
TRBJ2-1,TRBV13,16,TRBD2,.,CASSLGLGLAYNEQFF,TGTGCCAGCAGCTTAGGCCTCGGACTAGCGTACAATGAGCAGTTCTTC
TRBJ2-1,TRBV5-4,17,TRBD2,once,CASSLVRGSVFNNEQFF,TGTGCCAGCAGCTTGGTTCGCGGGAGTGTATTTAACAATGAGCAGTTCTTC
TRBJ2-5,TRBV9,13,TRBD2,many,CASSVTSAETQYF,TGTGCCAGCAGCGTAACTAGCGCGGAGACCCAGTACTTC
TRBJ2-7,TRBV7-9,16,TRBD2,.,CASSPRLAGGFYEQYF,TGTGCCAGCAGCCCCCGACTAGCGGGAGGGTTCTACGAGCAGTACTTC
TRBJ1-5,TRBV27,13,.,many,CASRQYSNQPQHF,TGTGCCAGCCGACAGTATAGCAATCAGCCCCAGCATTTT
TRBJ2-5,TRBV27,15,.,many,CASSRLGVAVEAQYF,TGTGCCAGCAGTAGGTTAGGTGTGGCCGTGGAGGCCCAGTACTTC
TRBJ2-1,TRBV6-4,15,.,many,CASSPRALGKNEQFF,TGTGCCAGCAGCCCTCGGGCCCTCGGGAAGAATGAGCAGTTCTTC
TRBJ2-1,TRBV7-2,15,.,many,CASSPSPTGVHEQFF,TGTGCCAGCAGCCCTTCCCCGACGGGTGTGCATGAGCAGTTCTTC
TRBJ2-3,TRBV5-1,18,TRBD1,many,CASSSSSMGTAGTDTQYF,TGCGCCAGCAGCTCATCGAGCATGGGGACAGCTGGGACAGATACGCAGTATTTT
TRBJ2-1,TRBV20-1,15,.,many,CSASRGRGSYNEQFF,TGCAGTGCTAGTCGTGGGAGAGGCTCCTACAATGAGCAGTTCTTC
TRBJ2-1,TRBV7-9,15,TRBD1,many,CASSRYGQGYNEQFF,TGTGCCAGCAGCCGTTACGGACAGGGGTACAATGAGCAGTTCTTC